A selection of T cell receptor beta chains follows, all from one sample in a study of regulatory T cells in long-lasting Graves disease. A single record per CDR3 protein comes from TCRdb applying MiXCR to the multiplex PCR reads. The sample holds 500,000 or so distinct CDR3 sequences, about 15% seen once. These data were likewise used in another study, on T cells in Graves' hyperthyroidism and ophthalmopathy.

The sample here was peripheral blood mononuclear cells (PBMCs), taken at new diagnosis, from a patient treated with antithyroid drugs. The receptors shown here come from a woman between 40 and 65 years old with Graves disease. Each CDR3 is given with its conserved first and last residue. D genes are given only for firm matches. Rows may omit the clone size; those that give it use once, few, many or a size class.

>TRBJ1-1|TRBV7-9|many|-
CASSSGNGQYIAEAFF
TGTGCCAGCAGCTCCGGGAATGGACAGTATATCGCTGAAGCTTTCTTT
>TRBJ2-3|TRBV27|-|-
CASAPITQSSTQYF
TGTGCCAGCGCTCCTATTACCCAGTCCAGTACGCAGTATTTT
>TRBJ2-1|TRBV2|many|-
CASSESRNSEQFF
TGTGCCAGCAGTGAATCAAGGAACAGCGAGCAGTTCTTC
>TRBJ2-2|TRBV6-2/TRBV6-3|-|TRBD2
CASSYSTSGGQNTGELFF
TGTGCCAGCAGTTACTCGACTAGCGGGGGGCAGAACACCGGGGAGCTGTTTTTT
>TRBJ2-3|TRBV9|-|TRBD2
CASSERTSGVGSTDTQYF
TGTGCCAGCAGCGAAAGGACTAGCGGGGTTGGGAGCACAGATACGCAGTATTTT
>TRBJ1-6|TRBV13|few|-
CASSLGGLPSYNSPLHF
TGTGCCAGCAGCTTAGGGGGTCTCCCCTCCTATAATTCACCCCTCCACTTT
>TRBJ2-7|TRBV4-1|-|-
CASSQTTTGIVNYEQYF
TGCGCCAGCAGCCAAACCACTACAGGGATAGTGAACTACGAGCAGTACTTC
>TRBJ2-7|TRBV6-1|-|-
CASSEAPKRWEQYF
TGTGCCAGCAGTGAAGCCCCCAAGCGCTGGGAGCAGTACTTC
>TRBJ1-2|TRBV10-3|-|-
CAISESGLGYGYTF
TGTGCCATCAGTGAGTCAGGCCTCGGCTATGGCTACACCTTC
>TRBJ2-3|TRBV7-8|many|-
CASSSGLRTDTQYF
TGTGCCAGCAGCTCAGGATTACGCACAGATACGCAGTATTTT
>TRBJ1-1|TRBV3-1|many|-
CASNRGGGTEAFF
TGTGCCAGCAACCGCGGGGGGGGCACTGAAGCTTTCTTT